This T cell receptor beta chain was obtained from a study of T cell changes during pregnancy in multiple sclerosis. Profiled with immunoSEQ multiplex PCR; TCRdb holds only in-frame clones, not every one. The sample holds about 80,000 clones, about 88% seen once. This specimen was peripheral blood, taken before pregnancy. This TCR derives from a female donor with multiple sclerosis, enrolled in a pregnancy study.

This CDR3 reads CASSLGSGLDNTGELFF. Here the CDR3 DNA reads TGTGCCAGCAGCTTGGGCTCGGGACTGGATAACACCGGGGAGCTGTTTTTT. The chain links TRBV5-5 to TRBJ2-2; D is perhaps TRBD2 (6 bases). V shed 0 bases and J shed 2 bases, with 14 bases lying between them. The CDR3 has 17 amino acids. Germline lookup yields CDR1 SGHKS and CDR2 YYEKEE (reference sequence).